Below, 4 T cell receptor beta chains from the same sample are listed, as sequenced in a study of blood T cells in healthy people across ages (dated by TCRdb to between 2014 and 2016). The receptor library was made with 5' RACE. The instrument given in TCRdb is Illumina HiSeq 2500. A second roughly 6 to 12 cycle PCR used a sample-barcoded 5' primer and a J-beta primer mix. In TCRdb, the public reads were trimmed at Q25 with fastp and aligned with MiXCR, with productive beta chains retained. One record per CDR3 amino acid sequence lists the most common genes and DNA. In this sample the table shows 980,000 or so distinct CDR3 sequences, about 48% of which occur a single time. Under 15% of the sample comes from the top ten. The source material was blood. These receptors were taken from a man younger than 40 in good health.

In DNA, the CDR3 is TGTGCCAGCACCCAGTCAGGGGTATATGGCTACACCTTC. Translation gives CASTQSGVYGYTF. This chain connects TRBV12-3 or TRBV12-4 to TRBJ1-2, with D possibly matching TRBD1 (6 bases). V lost 7 bases and J lost 5, with 14 bases in between. This CDR3 spans 13 amino acids.

The V and J genes are TRBV20-1 and TRBJ1-2; weak D call: TRBD1 (5 bases). With 7 bases removed from V and 9 bases from J, the gap between germline ends came to 24 bases. There are 14 residues in the CDR3. CDR1 and CDR2 from the germline V gene are DFQATT and SNEGSKA (reference sequence). CDR3 loop: CSVLVGAVRVSYTF. The CDR3 DNA sequence: TGCAGTGTTCTAGTAGGGGCGGTGCGGGTTAGCTACACCTTC.

This clonotype appeared a few times. This rearrangement joins TRBV20-1 to TRBJ2-1; D gene uncertain. Between the trimmed V and J ends, which lost 3 bases and 2 bases, there was a span of 11 bases. Germline loops: CDR1 DFQATT, CDR2 SNEGSKA (reference sequence). The CDR3 loop spans 14 amino acids. CDR3 protein: CSASGAGAYNEQFF. CDR3 DNA: TGCAGTGCTAGTGGCGCTGGGGCCTACAATGAGCAGTTCTTC.

The chain joins TRBV7-9 to TRBJ2-5; possibly TRBD1 for D (5 bases). The CDR3 runs to 14 residues. Between the trimmed V and J ends, which lost 8 bases and 1 base, there was a span of 14 bases. The V gene's germline CDR1 is SEHNR and CDR2 FQNEAQ (reference sequence). The CDR3 DNA is TGTGCCAGCGCTCAGGGCAGCCTCCAAGAGACCCAGTACTTC. This translates into CASAQGSLQETQYF.